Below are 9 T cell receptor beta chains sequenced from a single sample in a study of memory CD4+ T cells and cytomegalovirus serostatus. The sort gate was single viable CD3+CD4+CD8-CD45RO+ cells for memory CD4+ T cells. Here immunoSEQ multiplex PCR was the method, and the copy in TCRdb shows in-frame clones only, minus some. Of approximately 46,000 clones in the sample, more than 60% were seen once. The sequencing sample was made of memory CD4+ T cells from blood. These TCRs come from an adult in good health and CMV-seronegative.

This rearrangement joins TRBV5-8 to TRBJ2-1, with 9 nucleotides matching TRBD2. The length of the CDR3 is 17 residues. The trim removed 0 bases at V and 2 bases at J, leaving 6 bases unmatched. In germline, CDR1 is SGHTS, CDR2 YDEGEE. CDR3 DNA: TGTGCCAGCAGCTTGGCTCGACTAGCGGCGACCTACAATGAGCAGTTCTTC. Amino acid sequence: CASSLARLAATYNEQFF.

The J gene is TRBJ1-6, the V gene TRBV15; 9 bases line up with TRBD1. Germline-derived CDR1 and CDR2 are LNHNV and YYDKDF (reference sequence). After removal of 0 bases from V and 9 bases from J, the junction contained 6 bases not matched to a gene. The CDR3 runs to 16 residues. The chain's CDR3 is CATSRDGTGISSPLHF. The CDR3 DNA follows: TGTGCCACCAGCAGAGATGGGACAGGGATTAGTTCACCCCTCCACTTT.

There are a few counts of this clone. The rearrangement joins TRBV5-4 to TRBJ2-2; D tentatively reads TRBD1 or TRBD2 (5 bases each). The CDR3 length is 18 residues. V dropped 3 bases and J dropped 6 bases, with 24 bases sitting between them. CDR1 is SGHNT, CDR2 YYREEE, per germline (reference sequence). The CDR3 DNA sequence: TGTGCCAGCAGCTCGGGGTTCACAGGAAAGGGTACTCCCGGGGAGCTGTTTTTT. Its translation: CASSSGFTGKGTPGELFF.

CDR3 amino acids: CASSSGHSLSYEQYF. In DNA, the CDR3 is TGTGCCAGTAGTTCGGGGCACTCCCTGTCGTACGAGCAGTACTTC. The V and J genes are TRBV19 and TRBJ2-7; D may match TRBD1 or TRBD2 (5 bases each). The length of the CDR3 is 15 residues. Per the germline V gene, CDR1 is LNHDA and CDR2 is SQIVND (reference sequence). Deletions cut 5 bases from V and 4 bases from J, with 18 bases between. The variable domain in full, with the rest retrieved from reference TRBV19 and TRBJ2-7, is DGGITQSPKYLFRKEGQNVTLSCEQNLNHDAMYWYRQDPGQGLRLIYYSQIVNDFQKGDIAEGYSVSREKKESFPLTVTSAQKNPTAFYLCASSSGHSLSYEQYFGPGTRLTVT.

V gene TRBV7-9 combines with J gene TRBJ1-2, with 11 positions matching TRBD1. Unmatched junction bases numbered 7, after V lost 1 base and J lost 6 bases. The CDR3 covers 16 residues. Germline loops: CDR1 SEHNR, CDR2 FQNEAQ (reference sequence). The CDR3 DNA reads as TGTGCCAGCAGCTTAGATGGGACAGGGGGGACTGATGGCTACACCTTC. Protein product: CASSLDGTGGTDGYTF.

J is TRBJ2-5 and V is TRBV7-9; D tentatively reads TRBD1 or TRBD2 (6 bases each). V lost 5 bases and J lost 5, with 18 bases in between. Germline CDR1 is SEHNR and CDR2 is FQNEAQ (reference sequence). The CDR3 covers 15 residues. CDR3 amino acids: CASSQTGARTETQYF. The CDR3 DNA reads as TGTGCCAGCAGCCAAACGGGGGCCCGTACGGAGACCCAGTACTTC. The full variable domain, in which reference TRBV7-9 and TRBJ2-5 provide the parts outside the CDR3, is DTGVSQNPRHKITKRGQNVTFRCDPISEHNRLYWYRQTLGQGPEFLTYFQNEAQLEKSRLLSDRFSAERPKGSFSTLEIQRTEQGDSAMYLCASSQTGARTETQYFGPGTRLLVL.

In nucleotides, the CDR3 is TGTGCCAGCAGCCAAGGACTAAGTGGGCTCTACGAGCAGTACTTC. Amino acids: CASSQGLSGLYEQYF. This chain uses TRBV14 with TRBJ2-7; TRBD2 is a possible D gene (5 bases). This CDR3 has 15 amino acids. Trimming removed 1 base at V and 3 bases at J, with 13 bases between. The germline CDR1 and CDR2 sequences are SGHDN and FVKESK.

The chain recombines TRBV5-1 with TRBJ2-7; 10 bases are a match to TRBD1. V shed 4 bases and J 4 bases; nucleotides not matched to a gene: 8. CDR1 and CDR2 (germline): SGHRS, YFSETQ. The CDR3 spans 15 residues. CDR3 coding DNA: TGCGCCAGCAGCCCACGGACAGGGGGGTCATACGAGCAGTACTTC. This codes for CASSPRTGGSYEQYF. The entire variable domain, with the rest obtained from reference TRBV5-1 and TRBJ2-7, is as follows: KAGVTQTPRYLIKTRGQQVTLSCSPISGHRSVSWYQQTPGQGLQFLFEYFSETQRNKGNFPGRFSGRQFSNSRSEMNVSTLELGDSALYLCASSPRTGGSYEQYFGPGTRLTVT.

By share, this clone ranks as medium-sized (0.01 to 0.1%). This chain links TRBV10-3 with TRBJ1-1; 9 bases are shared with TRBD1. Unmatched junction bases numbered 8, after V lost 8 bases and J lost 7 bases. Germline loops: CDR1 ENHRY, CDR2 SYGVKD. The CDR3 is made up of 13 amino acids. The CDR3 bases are TGTGCCATCGGGGACAGGGCTGGTGATGAAGCTTTCTTT. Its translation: CAIGDRAGDEAFF.